These T cell receptor beta chains were read from a single sample in a study of blood T cell repertoires in COVID-19. Assay used: immunoSEQ multiplex PCR; TCRdb lists only in-frame clones, some missing. Altogether roughly 47,000 clones are present, approximately 88% being singletons, with the ten largest covering 7% to 9%. Sequenced input: peripheral blood. The receptors come from a man aged 50 to 59 with acute or convalescent COVID-19. The CDR3 runs from the conserved cysteine through the conserved F or W. The D gene is left open where the match is weak. Size tells how often a clone was seen (once, few, many) or the class of an expanded clone, and some rows leave it out.

TGTGCCAGCAGCCCTACGTCTCGGGACACTGAAGCTTTCTTT CASSPTSRDTEAFF TRBV3-1/TRBV3-2 . . TRBJ1-1
TGTGCCAGCAGTTACTGGGACAAGCCCCATGAGCAGTTCTTC CASSYWDKPHEQFF TRBV6-5 . . TRBJ2-1
TGTGCCACCAGCAGAGATGTGGCCGTAGGGAGAAAACTGTTTTTT CATSRDVAVGRKLFF TRBV15 . . TRBJ1-4
TGTGCCAGCAGTCGGGGTAGCGGGGGGGCTTACGAGCAGTACTTC CASSRGSGGAYEQYF TRBV9 . TRBD2 TRBJ2-7
TGCGCCAGCAGCAAGCGGGAGTCGGGCGATACGCAGTATTTT CASSKRESGDTQYF TRBV5-1 . TRBD2 TRBJ2-3
TGTGCCAGTAGTATTGTAGAGATTCAGCCCCAGCATTTT CASSIVEIQPQHF TRBV19 few . TRBJ1-5
TGTGCCAGTACCTCCAGAGCACGACAGCCAGCTAATGAAAAACTGTTTTTT CASTSRARQPANEKLFF TRBV19 . . TRBJ1-4
TGTGCCAGCAGTGACCCAGGGACTGGACTCTACGAGCAGTACTTC CASSDPGTGLYEQYF TRBV6-2/TRBV6-3 . . TRBJ2-7
TGTGCCACCAGCCCCCTCACAAGAGCTAGCGGGGGAACCCCTAGCACAGATACGCAGTATTTT CATSPLTRASGGTPSTDTQYF TRBV15 . TRBD2 TRBJ2-3
TGTGCCAGCACCGCGAGGTTAGCGGGACAGGGGGCCAATGGCTACACCTTC CASTARLAGQGANGYTF TRBV2 . TRBD1 TRBJ1-2
TGCGCCAGCAGCAACCCCCCAGGGGTACCTCCCTACAATGAGCAGTTCTTC CASSNPPGVPPYNEQFF TRBV4-1 . . TRBJ2-1
TGCGCCAGCAGCTTGGATACTAGCGGGGGATTATCAGAGACCCAGTACTTC CASSLDTSGGLSETQYF TRBV5-1 . TRBD2 TRBJ2-5
TGTGCCAGTAGTACGAGGGGACACCGGCTGACGGAAGAGACCCAGTACTTC CASSTRGHRLTEETQYF TRBV19 . . TRBJ2-5
TGTGCCAGCTCACCCCAACGACGACAGGGTACCCAAGGGACCCAGTACTTC CASSPQRRQGTQGTQYF TRBV18 once TRBD1 TRBJ2-5
TGTGCCACGGGACTGTTCAATGAGCAGTTCTTC CATGLFNEQFF TRBV27 once . TRBJ2-1
TGTGCCACCAGTTCGACAGATAGCAATCAGCCCCAGCATTTT CATSSTDSNQPQHF TRBV24-1 . . TRBJ1-5
TGTGCCAGCAGTGAAATTAGCTCCGTTTACAATGAGCAGTTCTTC CASSEISSVYNEQFF TRBV6-4 . . TRBJ2-1
TGTGCCAGTAGTATAGCTTTCGTGTCCGGGGAGCTGTTTTTT CASSIAFVSGELFF TRBV19 once . TRBJ2-2
TGTGCCAGCAGCCAACTTCCGGCGGCCGACCCCGACAGTTCTGGAAACACCATATATTTT CASSQLPAADPDSSGNTIYF TRBV14 . . TRBJ1-3
TGTGCCAGCAGTTCACCCGGGACCGGGGGCGGGGAGCTGTTTTTT CASSSPGTGGGELFF TRBV27 . . TRBJ2-2
TGTGCCAGCAGTGAAGGATATAGCGGGGGGAGCGCCAAAAACATTCAGTACTTC CASSEGYSGGSAKNIQYF TRBV2 . TRBD2 TRBJ2-4
TGCGCCAGCAGCTGGACTAGCGGCACCTACGAGCAGTACTTC CASSWTSGTYEQYF TRBV5-1 few TRBD2 TRBJ2-7
TGTGCCAGCAGTTTAGACCCCCGGGTCCAAGGAGGCTACACCTTC CASSLDPRVQGGYTF TRBV28 . . TRBJ1-2
TGTGCCAGCAGCTTTCGGACAGGGGGCCACAACACCGGGGAGCTGTTTTTT CASSFRTGGHNTGELFF TRBV7-2 . TRBD1 TRBJ2-2
TGCGCCAGCAGTCCCCCAGGGGAAAGGGGCAATCAGCCCCAGCATTTT CASSPPGERGNQPQHF TRBV23-1 . . TRBJ1-5
TGTGCCAGCAGTTACTCGAGACAGTTGAACACTGAAGCTTTCTTT CASSYSRQLNTEAFF TRBV6-5 . . TRBJ1-1
TGTGCCAGCAGCCAAGCTCCCCGTTACGAGCAGTACTTC CASSQAPRYEQYF TRBV4-2 . . TRBJ2-7
TGTGCCAGCAGCTCCCGACTAGCGGATACGTACCAAGAGACCCAGTACTTC CASSSRLADTYQETQYF TRBV5-6 . TRBD2 TRBJ2-5
TGTGCCAGCAGCCGACTGACGGCGGTAGCCACCGGGGAGCTATTTTTT CASSRLTAVATGELFF TRBV28 . . TRBJ2-2
TGTGCCAGCAGAAGCCCAGGGGGTCATGAGCAGTTCTTC CASRSPGGHEQFF TRBV6-5 . TRBD1 TRBJ2-1
TGTGCCAGCAGCACAGGACAGGGAGGAGGCTCCTACGAGCAGTACTTC CASSTGQGGGSYEQYF TRBV5-4 . TRBD1 TRBJ2-7
TGTGCCAACAGCTTAGGACAGGTGACCCTCTACGAGCAGTACTTC CANSLGQVTLYEQYF TRBV7-9 . TRBD1 TRBJ2-7